The text below deals with one TCR beta chain. In the original processing: Counts of nucleated cells, estimated from reference gene primer amplification, were obtained. Sequenced by immunoSEQ multiplex PCR; TCRdb stores in-frame clones only, minus some. The DNA was the basis for D and trimming; V, J and clone size are from that table. The repertoire holds under 250,000 clones, with more than 70% as singletons. The data belong to a study of blood T cell repertoires in COVID-19. At the level of the study: Acute-phase and convalescent COVID-19 samples originated in the United States, Italy and Spain. The analysed material was cDNA or gDNA that came from T cells, B-cell-depleted T cells, or PBMCs.

Sequencing was carried out using peripheral blood. The TCR originated in a woman aged 60-75 years with acute or convalescent COVID-19.

In DNA, the CDR3 is TGTGCCAGCAGCCGAGACCAGGGCGCAGATACGCAGTATTTT. Amino acids: CASSRDQGADTQYF. The genes are TRBV7-9 and TRBJ2-3; maybe TRBD1 (5 bases). Germline CDR1 reads SEHNR; CDR2 reads FQNEAQ (reference sequence). V shed 5 bases and J shed 4 bases, with 13 bases lying between them. The CDR3 is 14 amino acids. Full variable domain (missing parts from reference TRBV7-9 and TRBJ2-3): DTGVSQNPRHKITKRGQNVTFRCDPISEHNRLYWYRQTLGQGPEFLTYFQNEAQLEKSRLLSDRFSAERPKGSFSTLEIQRTEQGDSAMYLCASSRDQGADTQYFGPGTRLTVL.